A selection of T cell receptor beta chains follows, all from one sample in a study of T cell changes during pregnancy in multiple sclerosis. TCRdb's table, derived via immunoSEQ multiplex PCR, lists solely in-frame clones and lacks some. The profile shows more than 65,000 clones, roughly 90% of them singletons. Here the sequenced sample was peripheral blood, taken after pregnancy. The receptors shown here come from a female donor in good health, enrolled as a control in a pregnancy study. Each CDR3 is given without its conserved first and last residue. The D gene is left open where the match is weak. Not all rows give a size; the values are once, few, many and, for expanded clones, a class.

v_call	clone_size	d_call	j_call	cdr3_aa
TRBV7-9	.	.	TRBJ1-1	ASSPGAF
TRBV30	many	TRBD1	TRBJ1-4	AWSVQGVVTGEKLF
TRBV7-2	.	TRBD1	TRBJ2-7	ASSAGQGAYEQY
TRBV30	.	.	TRBJ2-2	AWSVQGTGELF
TRBV7-8	.	.	TRBJ1-1	ASSLEGRRSAEAF
TRBV2	.	.	TRBJ2-5	ASSEGALDQETQY
TRBV6-1	.	.	TRBJ1-3	ASSADRRTIY
TRBV9	once	.	TRBJ2-7	ASSATGFYEQY
TRBV11-2	.	.	TRBJ2-7	ASSLESGTSYEQY
TRBV30	.	.	TRBJ1-1	AWRPAGLNTEAF
TRBV11-3	.	.	TRBJ1-4	ASSLAQATSNEKLF
TRBV5-1	.	TRBD2	TRBJ2-7	ASSSGLAGGLNEQY
TRBV6-5	.	TRBD1	TRBJ2-3	ASSYRRDRRTDTQY
TRBV25-1	.	.	TRBJ2-1	ASSLSVEQF
TRBV11-3	.	.	TRBJ1-2	ASSFGHGYT
TRBV14	.	.	TRBJ1-5	ASSQGAVVGQPQH
TRBV30	.	.	TRBJ1-2	AWSFSMTTGNNYGYT
TRBV7-9	.	.	TRBJ2-7	ASSSPNPQGSHEQY
TRBV18	.	TRBD1	TRBJ2-7	ASSLSGQADYEQY
TRBV21-1	.	.	TRBJ2-7	ASAQRFLYEQY
TRBV5-1	.	TRBD1	TRBJ2-3	ASSAGQGTDTQY
TRBV6-5	.	.	TRBJ1-2	ASSSSGGPYGYT
TRBV10-3	.	.	TRBJ2-5	AISDLGGRGETQY
TRBV19	.	.	TRBJ2-4	ASADSGLAKNIQY
TRBV6-1	once	.	TRBJ2-5	ASSEVGGYQETQY
TRBV5-1	.	.	TRBJ2-5	ASSPWGDRQETQY
TRBV30	.	TRBD1	TRBJ2-7	AWCRDRTYEQY
TRBV5-1	.	.	TRBJ2-7	ASSLVGGGPYEQY
TRBV20-1	.	.	TRBJ2-3	SAKRVDTQY
TRBV19	.	.	TRBJ2-1	ASSTLGLQYSYNEQF
TRBV2	.	TRBD2	TRBJ2-3	ATQRERTDTQY
TRBV10-3	.	.	TRBJ1-2	AISGDTYGYT
TRBV5-1	.	TRBD1	TRBJ1-2	ASSFDRVNYGYT
TRBV11-3	few	.	TRBJ1-6	ASSTVCSYNSPLH
TRBV30	.	TRBD1	TRBJ2-7	AWKTGAYEQY
TRBV4-3	.	.	TRBJ2-5	ASSQERTPRETQY
TRBV29-1	.	TRBD2	TRBJ2-2	SAGGLSGRGNTGELF
TRBV19	.	.	TRBJ2-3	ASSIVGAVSTDTQY
TRBV27	.	.	TRBJ1-2	ASSLRGGYGYT
TRBV27	.	.	TRBJ2-1	ASRVSRPYNEQF